Listed below are T cell receptor beta chains from one sample, sequenced in a study of OX40 agonist ivuxolimab in advanced cancers. Using immunoSEQ multiplex PCR, the repertoire was profiled, and TCRdb retains in-frame clones only, with some absent. The sample yields about 83,000 clones, 65% to 90% seen once. Specimen: CD4+ or CD8+ T cells sorted from blood, collected in a trial of the OX40 agonist ivuxolimab. These receptors all come from an adult with an advanced solid tumor such as melanoma, head and neck, liver or kidney cancer. Each CDR3 is given with its conserved first and last residue. The order of the fields is clone size, V gene, J gene, D gene, CDR3 protein, CDR3 DNA. A D gene is named only where the DNA matches it firmly. Clone size, where shown, is once, few, many, or a class for clones that have expanded.

.	TRBV6-5	TRBJ1-2	TRBD1	CASSFTGGYGYTF	TGTGCCAGCAGTTTTACAGGGGGCTATGGCTACACCTTC
few	TRBV5-4	TRBJ2-1	TRBD1	CASRKEAGDRRGEQFF	TGTGCCAGCAGAAAGGAGGCCGGGGACAGGAGAGGTGAGCAGTTCTTC
.	TRBV20-1	TRBJ1-1	.	CSARDRDWAFF	TGCAGTGCTAGAGACAGGGATTGGGCTTTCTTT
.	TRBV7-2	TRBJ1-6	.	CASSPRSTGNSPLHF	TGTGCCAGCAGCCCCCGTAGTACGGGAAATTCACCCCTCCACTTT
.	TRBV6-6	TRBJ2-3	.	CATHVVSSTDTQYF	TGTGCCACCCACGTCGTCAGCAGTACAGATACGCAGTATTTT
once	TRBV5-3	TRBJ1-6	.	CARSLADKGHHSYNSPLHF	TGTGCCAGAAGCTTGGCCGATAAGGGACACCACTCCTATAATTCACCCCTCCACTTT
.	TRBV4-3	TRBJ2-3	TRBD2	CASSQDASGGFGGDTQYF	TGCGCCAGCAGCCAAGATGCTAGCGGGGGCTTCGGGGGGGATACGCAGTATTTT
.	TRBV2	TRBJ1-3	.	CASREGGTLINTIYF	TGTGCCAGCAGGGAGGGGGGAACCCTCATAAACACCATATATTTT
.	TRBV9	TRBJ2-2	.	CASSADYTGELFF	TGTGCCAGCAGCGCGGACTACACCGGGGAGCTGTTTTTT
.	TRBV7-2	TRBJ2-7	TRBD1	CASSWGRDRVYEQYF	TGTGCCAGCAGCTGGGGGCGGGACAGGGTCTACGAGCAGTACTTC
.	TRBV7-2	TRBJ2-5	TRBD1	CATRQGLTETQYF	TGTGCCACCCGACAGGGATTAACGGAGACCCAGTACTTC
.	TRBV7-2	TRBJ1-4	.	CATSAGFATNEKLFF	TGTGCCACCTCGGCAGGGTTTGCAACTAATGAAAAACTGTTTTTT
once	TRBV19	TRBJ2-5	.	CASSIGTSLQETQYF	TGTGCCAGTAGTATTGGAACGAGCCTCCAAGAGACCCAGTACTTC
once	TRBV11-2	TRBJ1-2	.	CASRRGNSYGYTF	TGTGCCAGTCGACGGGGGAACAGCTATGGCTACACCTTC
.	TRBV10-3	TRBJ2-2	TRBD2	CAISGTSGGNTGELFF	TGTGCCATCAGTGGGACTAGCGGGGGGAACACCGGGGAGCTGTTTTTT
once	TRBV6-1	TRBJ2-1	TRBD2	CASSDFSGGPPREQFF	TGTGCCAGCAGTGACTTTAGCGGGGGGCCCCCCCGGGAGCAGTTCTTC
.	TRBV6-6	TRBJ2-7	.	CASSRRGAYEQYF	TGTGCCAGCAGTCGCCGTGGAGCCTACGAGCAGTACTTC
.	TRBV11-2	TRBJ2-7	.	CASGAYEQYF	TGTGCCAGCGGGGCCTACGAGCAGTACTTC
.	TRBV7-2	TRBJ2-1	.	CATPGGSSYNEQFF	TGTGCCACCCCTGGGGGCAGCTCCTACAATGAGCAGTTCTTC
.	TRBV7-3	TRBJ2-1	.	CASSLPSTGTEQFF	TGTGCCAGCAGCTTACCATCCACAGGGACTGAGCAGTTCTTC
once	TRBV11-2	TRBJ1-1	TRBD1	CASIITHPGGPLDTEAFF	TGTGCCAGCATCATCACCCATCCAGGGGGACCTTTGGACACTGAAGCTTTCTTT
few	TRBV2	TRBJ2-1	.	CASSPSYNEQFF	TGTGCCAGCAGTCCTTCCTACAATGAGCAGTTCTTC
.	TRBV29-1	TRBJ2-7	TRBD1	CSVVSDRGLYEQYF	TGCAGCGTTGTCTCCGACAGGGGGCTTTACGAGCAGTACTTC